Described below is a single T cell receptor beta chain sequence and its context. Its antigen is still unknown. This specimen comes from a study of T cell responses to AZD1222 COVID-19 vaccine. Study-level background: Second doses were pooled across both intervals (about 4 or about 12 weeks). Study-level results: There were vaccine-associated CD4 TCRs across spike, dominant at 160-218 and 743-854.

Only in-frame clones appear in the TCRdb table, and some are missing; sequencing was by immunoSEQ multiplex PCR. The data show 100,000 to 150,000 clones, approximately 93% seen once. The length of the CDR3 is 14 residues. The V and J ends lost 0 bases and 10 bases, in that order; junction bases with no gene match: 4. Germline values: CDR1 SGHNT, CDR2 YYREEE (reference sequence). This receptor was taken from an adult in good health. The chain recombines TRBV5-4 with TRBJ2-1; TRBD1 aligns across 10 bases. The sample was peripheral blood, taken on day 0 of AZD1222 vaccination. CDR3 in DNA: TGTGCCAGCAGCTTGGGACAGGGGGCGGAGGAGCAGTTCTTC. This sequence encodes CASSLGQGAEEQFF.